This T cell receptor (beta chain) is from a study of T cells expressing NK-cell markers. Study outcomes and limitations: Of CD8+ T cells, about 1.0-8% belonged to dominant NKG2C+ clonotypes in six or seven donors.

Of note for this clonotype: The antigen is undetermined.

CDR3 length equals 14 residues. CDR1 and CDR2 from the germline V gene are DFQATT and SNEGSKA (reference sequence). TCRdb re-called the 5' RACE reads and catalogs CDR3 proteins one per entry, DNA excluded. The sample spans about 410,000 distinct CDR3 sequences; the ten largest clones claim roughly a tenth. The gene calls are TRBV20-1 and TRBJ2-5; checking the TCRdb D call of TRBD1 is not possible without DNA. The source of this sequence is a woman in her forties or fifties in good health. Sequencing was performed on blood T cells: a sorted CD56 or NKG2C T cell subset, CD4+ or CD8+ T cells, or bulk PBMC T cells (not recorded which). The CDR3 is CSAWTGGRQETQYF.